This T cell receptor beta chain was retrieved from a study of blood T cells in healthy people across ages. A second PCR, run for roughly 7 to 12 cycles, used a sample-barcoded 5' primer plus a J-beta primer mix. Every sample gave at least 2.5 million paired-end reads containing CDR3. TCRdb re-analysed the 5' RACE reads in MiXCR, keeping a single row per CDR3 protein. The sample has about 670,000 distinct CDR3 sequences, 52% seen once. CDR1 and CDR2 (germline): LGHNA, YSLEER. With V trimmed by 4 bases and J by 0 bases, 2 bases remained unmatched. CDR3 length: 17 residues. This chain joins TRBV4-3 and TRBJ2-2; 13 bases align to TRBD2. Sample: blood. The source is an elderly woman in good health. This CDR3 is CASSRLAGGSNTGELFF. The CDR3 DNA sequence: TGCGCCAGCAGCCGACTAGCGGGGGGTTCGAACACCGGGGAGCTGTTTTTT.